The 10 T cell receptor beta chains presented below share a single source sample, sequenced in a study of blood T cells in healthy people across ages. The authors ran a second PCR of about 6 to 11 cycles using a sample-barcoded 5' primer and a J-beta primer mix. A single record per CDR3 protein comes from TCRdb applying MiXCR to the 5' RACE reads. The sample lists 600,000 to 1,000,000 distinct CDR3 sequences; around 25% were seen once. These data also featured in a second study, about T cells of mothers and their children.

Material: blood. These receptors all stem from a boy aged 5 to 17 in good health.

The table lists this clonotype with a few counts. The chain carries TRBV29-1 and TRBJ1-2; D is unresolved. V shed 7 bases and J shed 4 bases, with 13 bases lying between them. This CDR3 comprises 12 residues. Germline assignment: CDR1 SQVTM and CDR2 ANQGSEA. The CDR3 DNA follows: TGCAGCGCCGGAGACGGTGCCTATGGCTACACCTTC. Encoded protein: CSAGDGAYGYTF.

V usage is TRBV4-2 and J usage is TRBJ2-1; D is perhaps TRBD1 (6 bases). CDR3 size: 16 residues. Trimming shortened V by 2 bases and J by 6 bases, and 17 bases separated the two germline ends. In germline, CDR1 is LGHNA, CDR2 YNFKEQ. The CDR3: CASSQPRARGGNEQFF. CDR3 DNA sequence: TGTGCCAGCAGCCAACCTAGGGCCAGGGGTGGCAATGAGCAGTTCTTC.

V gene TRBV29-1 combines with J gene TRBJ2-7; unclear D gene. Germline V CDR1 and CDR2: SQVTM, ANQGSEA. V lost 4 bases to trimming and J lost 0 bases, with 16 bases between them. The CDR3 consists of 15 residues. CDR3 loop: CSVAKITQSSYEQYF. In DNA form, the CDR3 reads TGCAGCGTTGCCAAAATAACTCAAAGCTCCTACGAGCAGTACTTC.

The chain has TRBV6-5 and TRBJ2-6; 7 bases match TRBD1. The CDR3 has 20 amino acids. Germline values: CDR1 MNHEY, CDR2 SVGAGI. The trim removed 3 bases at V and 0 bases at J, leaving 14 bases unmatched. The CDR3 is CASSYIRQGVNPSGANVLTF. CDR3 bases: TGTGCCAGCAGTTATATCAGACAGGGCGTCAATCCCTCTGGGGCCAACGTCCTGACTTTC.

The chain employs TRBV28 and TRBJ1-2; D remains unclear. This CDR3 is 12 amino acids long. CDR1 is MDHEN and CDR2 is SYDVKM in the germline V gene. V was clipped by 3 bases and J by 2 bases, with 4 bases between them. In DNA, the CDR3 is TGTGCCAGCAGTTTGAGGAACTATGGCTACACCTTC. Protein: CASSLRNYGYTF.

This clonotype was observed a handful of times. V usage is TRBV27 and J usage is TRBJ2-2; 9 nucleotides match TRBD2. The V gene's germline CDR1 is MNHEY and CDR2 SMNVEV (reference sequence). This CDR3 comprises 18 residues. Trimming removed 4 bases from V and 1 base from J; junction bases left unmatched: 10. The CDR3, as DNA: TGTGCCAGCAGTTCTCCCGCCCTAGCGGGACAGAACACCGGGGAGCTGTTTTTT. Residues: CASSSPALAGQNTGELFF.

This clonotype was detected only a few times. The chain combines TRBV29-1 with TRBJ1-4; the D is unclear. This CDR3 comprises 15 residues. Looked up from germline, CDR1 is SQVTM and CDR2 is ANQGSEA. Trimming took 4 bases from V and 0 from J, leaving 12 bases between them. CDR3 sequence reads: CSVGPSVATNEKLFF. The CDR3 bases are TGCAGCGTTGGTCCCTCGGTGGCAACTAATGAAAAACTGTTTTTT.

The gene calls are TRBV2 and TRBJ2-5; 12 bases are a match to TRBD2. The DNA end is a closer match to TRBJ2-1, so the J assignment may be wrong. Germline V CDR1 and CDR2: SNHLY, FYNNEI. The CDR3 has 16 residues. The CDR3 here is CASSDTSSGRAYEQFF. The DNA of the CDR3 is TGTGCCAGCAGTGACACATCTAGCGGGAGGGCCTATGAGCAGTTCTTC.

This rearrangement joins TRBV27 to TRBJ2-2; D is unclear. This CDR3 comprises 15 residues. CDR1 is MNHEY, CDR2 SMNVEV, per germline (reference sequence). The V end was cut by 0 bases, the J end by 6 bases, with 11 bases between. The CDR3 DNA reads as TGTGCCAGCAGTTTATCATACCTTAACCCCGGGGAGCTGTTTTTT. It codes for CASSLSYLNPGELFF.

This clonotype was picked up a small number of times. Its ends do not fully match the called genes, so a read error is possible. The rearrangement joins TRBV15 to TRBJ2-1; D unresolved. Germline V gene lookup returns CDR1 LNHNV and CDR2 YYDKDF (reference sequence). CDR3 size: 13 residues. CDR3: CASSPMYYNEQFF. The CDR3 DNA follows: TGTGCCTCCAGCCCCATGTACTACAATGAGCAGTTCTTC.